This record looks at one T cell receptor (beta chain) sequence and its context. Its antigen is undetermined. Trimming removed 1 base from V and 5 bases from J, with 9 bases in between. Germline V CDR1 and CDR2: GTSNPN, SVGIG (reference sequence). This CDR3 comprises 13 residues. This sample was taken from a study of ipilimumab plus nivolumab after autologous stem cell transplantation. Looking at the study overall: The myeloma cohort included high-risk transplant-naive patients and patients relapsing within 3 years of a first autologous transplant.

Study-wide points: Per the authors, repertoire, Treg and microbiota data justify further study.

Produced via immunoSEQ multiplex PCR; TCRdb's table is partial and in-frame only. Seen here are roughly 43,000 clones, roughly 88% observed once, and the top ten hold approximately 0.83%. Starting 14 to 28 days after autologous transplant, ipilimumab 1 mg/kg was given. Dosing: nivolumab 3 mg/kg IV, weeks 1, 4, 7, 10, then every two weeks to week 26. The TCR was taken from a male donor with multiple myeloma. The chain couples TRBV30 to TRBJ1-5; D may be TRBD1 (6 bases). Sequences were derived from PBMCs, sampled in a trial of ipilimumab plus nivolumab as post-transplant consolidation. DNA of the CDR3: TGTGCCTGGAGTGGGGGGGCCCATCAGCCCCAGCATTTT. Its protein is CAWSGGAHQPQHF.